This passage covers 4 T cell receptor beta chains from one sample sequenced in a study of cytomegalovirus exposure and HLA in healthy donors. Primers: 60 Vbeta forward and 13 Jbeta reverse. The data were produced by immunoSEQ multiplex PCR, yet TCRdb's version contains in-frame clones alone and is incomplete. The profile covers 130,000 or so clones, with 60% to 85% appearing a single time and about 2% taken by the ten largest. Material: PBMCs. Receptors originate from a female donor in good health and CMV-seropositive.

Written as DNA, the CDR3 is TGTGCCAGCAGCTTAGGGTGGGCTAGCGGGAGGTACGAGCAGTACTTC. Its protein is CASSLGWASGRYEQYF. The genes are TRBV7-6 and TRBJ2-5; 11 positions agree with TRBD2. TRBJ2-7 matches the DNA end more closely, so the J call is doubtful. The CDR3 contains 16 residues. Germline loops: CDR1 SGHVS, CDR2 FNYEAQ.

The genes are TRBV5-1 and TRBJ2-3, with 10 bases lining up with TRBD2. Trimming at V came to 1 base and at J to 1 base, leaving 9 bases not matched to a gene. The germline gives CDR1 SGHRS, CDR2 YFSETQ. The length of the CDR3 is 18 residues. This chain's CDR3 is CASSLKAGGPPGTDTQYF. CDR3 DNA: TGCGCCAGCAGCTTGAAAGCGGGAGGGCCGCCTGGCACAGATACGCAGTATTTT.

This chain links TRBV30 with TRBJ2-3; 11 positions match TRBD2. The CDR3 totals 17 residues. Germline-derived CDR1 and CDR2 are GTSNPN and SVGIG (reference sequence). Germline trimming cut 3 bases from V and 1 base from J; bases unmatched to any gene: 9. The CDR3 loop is CAWRKLAGDRGTDTQYF. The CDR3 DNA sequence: TGTGCCTGGAGAAAACTAGCGGGGGACCGAGGCACAGATACGCAGTATTTT.

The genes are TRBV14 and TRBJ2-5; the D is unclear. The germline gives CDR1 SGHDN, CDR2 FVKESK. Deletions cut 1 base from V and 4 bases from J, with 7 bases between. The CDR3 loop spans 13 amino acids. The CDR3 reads CASSQVIGETQYF. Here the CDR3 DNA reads TGTGCCAGCAGCCAAGTAATCGGAGAGACCCAGTACTTC.